Below, 10 T cell receptor beta chains from the same sample are listed, as sequenced in a study of blood T cell repertoires in COVID-19. TCRdb's copy holds only in-frame clones and misses some; the assay was immunoSEQ multiplex PCR. The sample has under 350,000 clones, under 90% seen once. Input material: peripheral blood. The origin of the receptors is a man in his fifties or sixties with acute or convalescent COVID-19.

This sequence joins TRBV21-1 and TRBJ1-4; the DNA was not compared with TRBD1, the D call given in the table. TRBV21-1 constitutes a pseudogene. This CDR3 has 18 residues. CDR3 protein: CASSNGWAGPSANEKLFF. The CDR3 nucleotides read TGTGCCAGCAGCAATGGTTGGGCAGGGCCCTCGGCTAATGAAAAACTGTTTTTT.

The rearrangement uses TRBV7-8 and TRBJ2-7, with D possibly matching TRBD1 (6 bases). The CDR3 extends over 17 amino acids. Germline V gene sequence: CDR1 SGHVS, CDR2 FQNEAQ. V lost 1 base and J lost 3, with 19 bases in between. CDR3 DNA sequence: TGTGCCAGCAGCTTAGGGTTCAGGCAGGGGATAAGCTACGAGCAGTACTTC. This sequence encodes CASSLGFRQGISYEQYF. The variable domain in full, with the rest retrieved from reference TRBV7-8 and TRBJ2-7, is GAGVSQSPRYKVAKRGQDVALRCDPISGHVSLFWYQQALGQGPEFLTYFQNEAQLDKSGLPSDRFFAERPEGSVSTLKIQRTQQEDSAVYLCASSLGFRQGISYEQYFGPGTRLTVT.

This sequence joins TRBV9 and TRBJ2-5; TRBD1 matches at 10 bases. In germline, CDR1 is SGDLS, CDR2 YYNGEE. This CDR3 has 16 amino acids. J lost 4 bases, V lost 3 bases, and 9 bases had no gene match. The CDR3 here is CASSASTGGGRETQYF. In DNA, the CDR3 is TGTGCCAGCAGCGCCTCGACAGGGGGCGGGCGAGAGACCCAGTACTTC.

This clone was seen only a few times. The rearrangement joins TRBV30 to TRBJ2-1; 11 bases map to TRBD2. From germline, CDR1 is GTSNPN and CDR2 SVGIG (reference sequence). V gave up 3 bases and J gave up 9 bases; unmatched junction bases: 7. The CDR3 has 14 residues. The CDR3: CAWRQLAGGGEQFF. In DNA form, the CDR3 reads TGTGCCTGGAGGCAATTAGCGGGGGGGGGTGAGCAGTTCTTC.

The gene calls are TRBV7-3 and TRBJ2-2; D is unclear. The V gene lost 5 bases and the J gene lost 6 bases, with 13 bases spanning the gap. Germline CDR1 and CDR2: SGHTA and FQGTGA. CDR3 length: 14 residues. The CDR3 coding sequence is TGTGCCAGCAGCCCCCCCGGAGTTCCCGGGGAGCTGTTTTTT. Its protein is CASSPPGVPGELFF.

V and J are TRBV12-3 or TRBV12-4 and TRBJ2-5; perhaps TRBD2 as D (6 bases). This CDR3 spans 13 amino acids. V lost 6 bases and J 2 bases, leaving 10 bases between the germline ends. The CDR3 DNA sequence: TGTGCCAGCAGGTGGGCGGGACAAGAGACCCAGTACTTC. Translation gives CASRWAGQETQYF.

The chain links TRBV12-3 or TRBV12-4 to TRBJ1-3; unclear D gene. This CDR3 has 12 amino acids. The ends were cut back, 7 bases at V and 4 bases at J, with 8 bases in the middle. CDR3 protein: CASTPTGNTIYF. The CDR3, as DNA: TGTGCCAGCACCCCTACGGGAAACACCATATATTTT.

The genes are TRBV6-5 and TRBJ2-5; D remains unclear. There are 14 residues in the CDR3. Trimming cost V 8 bases and J 4 bases, with 17 bases left between them. The germline gives CDR1 MNHEY, CDR2 SVGAGI. CDR3: CASGGSWMRETQYF. Here the CDR3 DNA reads TGTGCCAGCGGCGGATCCTGGATGCGAGAGACCCAGTACTTC.

The chain uses TRBV29-1 and TRBJ1-1; 10 nucleotides agree with TRBD1. CDR3 length equals 14 residues. Germline CDR1 reads SQVTM; CDR2 reads ANQGSEA. The J segment lost 5 bases and the V segment lost 5 bases, leaving 8 bases of the junction unmatched. CDR3 sequence (DNA): TGCAGCGTTTGGGACAGGGGCCGCGGGACTGAAGCTTTCTTT. Amino acids: CSVWDRGRGTEAFF.

This chain joins TRBV7-8 and TRBJ2-7, with D perhaps TRBD1 (6 bases). The CDR3 extends over 17 amino acids. CDR1 is SGHVS, CDR2 FQNEAQ, per germline. Between the trimmed V and J ends, which lost 4 bases and 0 bases, there was a span of 19 bases. DNA for the CDR3: TGTGCCAGCAGCTCGCGCCGGGACATACTGACCTCCTACGAGCAGTACTTC. Protein sequence: CASSSRRDILTSYEQYF.